The next 22 T cell receptor beta chains were all read from a single sample in a study of cytomegalovirus exposure and HLA in healthy donors. 60 Vbeta and 13 Jbeta primers were used in PCR. Sequencing used immunoSEQ multiplex PCR; TCRdb keeps in-frame clones, though not all of them. The profile covers about 190,000 clones, with approximately 84% appearing a single time and 2% to 3% taken by the ten largest. Sequenced material: PBMCs. The receptors originated from a woman in her forties or fifties in good health and CMV-seropositive.

The CDR3 sequence: CASSPRGWGGSYNSPLHF. The DNA of the CDR3 is TGTGCCAGCAGTCCTAGGGGGTGGGGGGGCTCCTATAATTCACCCCTCCACTTT. This chain uses TRBV28 with TRBJ1-6, with D tentatively TRBD1 (6 bases). Between the trimmed V and J ends, which lost 5 bases and 0 bases, there was a span of 17 bases. The length of the CDR3 is 18 residues. Germline loops: CDR1 MDHEN, CDR2 SYDVKM.

In this sample, this clone turned up once. The J gene is TRBJ2-2, the V gene TRBV6-6, with D possibly being TRBD2 (6 bases). V shed 4 bases and J shed 7 bases, with 10 bases lying between them. The CDR3 spans 13 residues. Germline CDR1 is MNHNY and CDR2 is SVGAGI (reference sequence). The chain's CDR3 is CASSFREDGELFF. Here the CDR3 DNA reads TGTGCCAGCAGTTTCAGGGAGGACGGGGAGCTGTTTTTT.

Of note for this clone: The same CDR3 can be traced to other DNA sequences in this sample. The chain carries TRBV9 and TRBJ2-3; D not certain. The CDR3 contains 14 residues. Between the trimmed V and J ends, which lost 2 bases and 0 bases, there was a span of 7 bases. Per germline, CDR1 SGDLS and CDR2 YYNGEE. CDR3 in amino acids: CASSVTDSTDTQYF. CDR3 bases: TGTGCCAGCAGCGTTACAGACAGCACAGATACGCAGTATTTT. Full variable domain (outside the CDR3, taken from reference TRBV9 and TRBJ2-3): DSGVTQTPKHLITATGQRVTLRCSPRSGDLSVYWYQQSLDQGLQFLIQYYNGEERAKGNILERFSAQQFPDLHSELNLSSLELGDSALYFCASSVTDSTDTQYFGPGTRLTVL.

The chain combines TRBV20-1 with TRBJ1-1, with a tentative D call TRBD1 (6 bases). Germline lookup yields CDR1 DFQATT and CDR2 SNEGSKA (reference sequence). V was shortened by 5 bases and J by 6 bases, with 10 bases between the two germline ends. This CDR3 contains 11 residues. The CDR3 loop is CSAGQLSEAFF. As DNA, the CDR3 is TGCAGTGCTGGACAGTTATCTGAAGCTTTCTTT.

This rearrangement joins TRBV7-2 to TRBJ2-1, with D possibly matching TRBD1 (5 bases). The V and J ends lost 3 bases and 4 bases respectively, with 10 bases between them. The V gene's germline CDR1 is SGHTA and CDR2 FQGNSA. CDR3 length: 14 amino acids. DNA of the CDR3: TGTGCCAGCAGCTTGGCCAGGGCTTACAATGAGCAGTTCTTC. Translation gives CASSLARAYNEQFF.

The rearrangement joins TRBV11-1 to TRBJ2-5, with 10 bases that match TRBD2. Germline V gene lookup returns CDR1 SGHAT and CDR2 FQDESV (reference sequence). The V and J ends lost 3 bases and 4 bases, in that order; junction bases with no gene match: 14. The CDR3 is 18 amino acids. For the CDR3, the DNA is TGTGCCAGCAGCTTCGGTTCTCTGGCTAGCGGGGGCGGAGAGACCCAGTACTTC. Its protein is CASSFGSLASGGGETQYF.

The V call is TRBV28, the J call TRBJ2-5; maybe TRBD1 (6 bases). Per germline, CDR1 MDHEN and CDR2 SYDVKM. The V end was cut by 4 bases, the J end by 3 bases, with 15 bases between. CDR3 length equals 15 residues. The CDR3 DNA reads TGTGCCAGCAGTTCGCCAGGGGAGTTCGAAGAGACCCAGTACTTC. Its protein product is CASSSPGEFEETQYF.

This chain connects TRBV6-4 to TRBJ2-5, with 9 bases lining up with TRBD2. V lost 0 bases to trimming and J lost 3 bases; unmatched junction nucleotides: 5. The CDR3 loop spans 16 amino acids. Looked up from germline, CDR1 is MRHNA and CDR2 is SNTAGT. CDR3 loop: CASSDSFAGGEETQYF. The CDR3 nucleotides read TGTGCCAGCAGTGACTCGTTCGCGGGGGGGGAAGAGACCCAGTACTTC.

The chain has TRBV28 and TRBJ1-5; TRBD1 might be the D (6 bases). The V gene's germline CDR1 is MDHEN and CDR2 SYDVKM. This CDR3 is 14 amino acids long. The V end was cut by 7 bases, the J end by 0 bases, with 10 bases between. This CDR3 reads CASKGGDSNQPQHF. For the CDR3, the DNA is TGTGCCAGCAAAGGGGGGGATAGCAATCAGCCCCAGCATTTT.

This clone was seen once. The J gene is TRBJ2-5, the V gene TRBV5-1, with D tentatively TRBD1 (5 bases). The CDR3 extends over 15 amino acids. Germline values: CDR1 SGHRS, CDR2 YFSETQ. Trimming took 0 bases from V and 5 from J, leaving 14 bases between them. This CDR3 is CASSLEPQGRETQYF. In DNA form, the CDR3 reads TGCGCCAGCAGCTTGGAACCCCAGGGTCGGGAGACCCAGTACTTC.

The V call is TRBV7-9, the J call TRBJ1-3; D is undetermined. The length of the CDR3 is 15 residues. Germline V lookup: CDR1 SEHNR, CDR2 FQNEAQ (reference sequence). Trimming stripped 5 bases from V and 0 bases from J, with 11 bases between. CDR3 loop: CASSLPQISGNTIYF. CDR3 in DNA: TGTGCCAGCAGCCTACCCCAAATCTCTGGAAACACCATATATTTT.

The rearrangement joins TRBV7-9 to TRBJ2-3; D is undetermined. This CDR3 spans 15 amino acids. Trimming stripped 6 bases from V and 8 bases from J, with 21 bases between. Germline CDR1 SEHNR, CDR2 FQNEAQ (reference sequence). CDR3 sequence reads: CASRDWAENSVTQYF. Written as DNA, the CDR3 is TGTGCCAGCAGGGATTGGGCCGAGAATAGTGTTACGCAGTATTTT.

The chain joins TRBV4-2 to TRBJ1-4; D is unresolved. CDR1 is LGHNA and CDR2 is YNFKEQ in the germline V gene. CDR3 length equals 14 residues. V was trimmed by 4 bases and J by 8 bases, leaving 14 bases between them. The CDR3 region has the DNA TGTGCCAGCAGCCCAGGTAGGGAGTCAGAAAAACTGTTTTTT. Protein product: CASSPGRESEKLFF.

This clone appeared a single time. V and J are TRBV5-1 and TRBJ1-1; D unclear. Germline V gene sequence: CDR1 SGHRS, CDR2 YFSETQ. Trimming removed 0 bases from V and 3 bases from J, with 9 bases in between. CDR3 length: 14 amino acids. The CDR3 sequence is CASSLAARDTEAFF. The CDR3 nucleotides are TGCGCCAGCAGCTTGGCCGCTCGGGACACTGAAGCTTTCTTT.

In the case of this clone: In the same sample, other DNA sequences code for this CDR3. The rearrangement links TRBV5-1 to TRBJ2-1, with a possible D match to TRBD1 (6 bases). Germline-derived CDR1 and CDR2 are SGHRS and YFSETQ. The CDR3 extends over 14 amino acids. The V end lost 0 bases, the J end lost 7 bases, and 11 bases lay between the germline ends. CDR3 coding DNA: TGCGCCAGCAGCTTGGGGGGGCTGGGTAATGAGCAGTTCTTC. Translating gives CASSLGGLGNEQFF.

This chain joins TRBV5-1 and TRBJ2-5; the match to TRBD2 covers 11 bases. The CDR3 has 15 amino acids. V was pared by 1 base and J by 4 bases, with 3 bases of the junction left unmatched. Germline CDR1 reads SGHRS; CDR2 reads YFSETQ. The CDR3 is CASSLLGTSGETQYF. CDR3 in DNA: TGCGCCAGCAGCTTGCTAGGGACTAGCGGAGAGACCCAGTACTTC. Supplemented by reference TRBV5-1 and TRBJ2-5, the full variable domain reads KAGVTQTPRYLIKTRGQQVTLSCSPISGHRSVSWYQQTPGQGLQFLFEYFSETQRNKGNFPGRFSGRQFSNSRSEMNVSTLELGDSALYLCASSLLGTSGETQYFGPGTRLLVL.

This clone was seen a few times. This rearrangement joins TRBV7-9 to TRBJ2-5; TRBD2 matches 10 bases. The V segment lost 5 bases and the J segment 4 bases; nucleotides outside the gene matches: 7. The CDR3 spans 15 residues. Germline loops: CDR1 SEHNR, CDR2 FQNEAQ (reference sequence). The CDR3 coding sequence is TGTGCCAGCAGCCTTCTCAGCGGGGGGGCAGAGACCCAGTACTTC. Protein: CASSLLSGGAETQYF.

This clone was picked up one time. The chain recombines TRBV4-3 with TRBJ1-2, with a possible D match to TRBD1 (5 bases). CDR1 and CDR2 (germline): LGHNA, YSLEER. This CDR3 is built from 14 residues. V was cut by 0 bases and J by 2 bases, with 7 bases left in between. CDR3 DNA sequence: TGCGCCAGCAGCCAAGATTGGACAAACTATGGCTACACCTTC. This gives the protein CASSQDWTNYGYTF.

The sample holds one count of this clone. The chain carries TRBV19 and TRBJ1-5; maybe TRBD1 (6 bases). This CDR3 spans 16 amino acids. With 2 bases removed from V and 5 bases from J, the gap between germline ends came to 16 bases. Germline CDR1 and CDR2: LNHDA and SQIVND (reference sequence). The CDR3, as DNA: TGTGCCAGTAGTATATTTTTTGAGACAGGCTATCAGCCCCAGCATTTT. Its protein is CASSIFFETGYQPQHF.

This clone was seen only once. The V call is TRBV5-1, the J call TRBJ1-1; TRBD1 matches 10 bases. This CDR3 is 16 amino acids long. With V trimmed by 4 bases and J by 4 bases, 10 bases remained unmatched. Germline CDR1 SGHRS, CDR2 YFSETQ. The chain's CDR3 is CASSVGTGVGGTEAFF. The CDR3 nucleotides are TGCGCCAGCAGCGTTGGGACAGGGGTTGGGGGCACTGAAGCTTTCTTT.

The chain recombines TRBV4-1 with TRBJ1-2; D gene unclear. The V end was cut by 2 bases, the J end by 2 bases, with 12 bases between. This CDR3 comprises 15 residues. The V gene's germline CDR1 is MGHRA and CDR2 YSYEKL. CDR3 sequence reads: CASSQPGLQNYGYTF. DNA of the CDR3: TGCGCCAGCAGCCAACCAGGCCTACAGAACTATGGCTACACCTTC.

This clone was counted once. The chain recombines TRBV19 with TRBJ1-2; 7 bases align to TRBD1. The CDR3 runs 18 residues. Germline loops: CDR1 LNHDA, CDR2 SQIVND (reference sequence). The V segment lost 7 bases and the J segment 3 bases; nucleotides outside the gene matches: 20. The CDR3 bases are TGTGCCAGTAAACCTCTTGACGGGACAGTAAAGTCATACTATGGCTACACCTTC. Amino acid sequence: CASKPLDGTVKSYYGYTF.